Listed below are T cell receptor beta chains from one sample, sequenced in a study of T cells in Graves' hyperthyroidism and ophthalmopathy. TCRdb reprocessed the multiplex PCR reads with MiXCR, giving one entry per CDR3 protein. Altogether about 400,000 distinct CDR3 sequences are present, about 13% being singletons, with the ten largest covering 5.3%. The sequenced material came from blood. The receptors were sampled from a woman aged 18-29 years with Graves' hyperthyroidism. Both conserved end residues are part of each CDR3. D genes are given only for firm matches. The size field is filled for only some rows; it gives once, few, many or a size class.

-	11	TRBV7-9	TRBJ2-2	many	CASSLIGELFF	TGTGCCAGCAGCTTAATCGGGGAGCTGTTTTTT
-	16	TRBV18	TRBJ1-3	few	CASSPLGGTPGNTIYF	TGTGCCAGCTCACCACTTGGGGGTACTCCTGGAAACACCATATATTTT
-	18	TRBV6-2/TRBV6-3	TRBJ2-1	many	CASSYSSRFGTFYNEQFF	TGTGCCAGCAGTTACTCTTCCCGGTTCGGTACATTCTACAATGAGCAGTTCTTC
TRBD1	17	TRBV6-2/TRBV6-3	TRBJ2-2	-	CASRMDRGLLVTGELFF	TGTGCCAGCAGGATGGACAGGGGGCTATTAGTAACCGGGGAGCTGTTTTTT
TRBD2	17	TRBV7-3	TRBJ2-1	many	CASSLSLEAGGGNEQFF	TGTGCCAGCAGCTTAAGCCTCGAAGCGGGAGGCGGCAATGAGCAGTTCTTC
-	15	TRBV20-1	TRBJ2-5	-	CSARDSQRPQETQYF	TGCAGTGCTAGAGACTCACAGCGGCCTCAAGAGACCCAGTACTTC
-	16	TRBV7-2	TRBJ2-3	many	CASSLEGQGREDTQYF	TGTGCCAGCAGCTTAGAGGGGCAGGGAAGGGAAGATACGCAGTATTTT
-	14	TRBV10-3	TRBJ2-7	many	CAIKAGPLSYEQYF	TGTGCCATCAAGGCCGGACCTCTCTCCTACGAGCAGTACTTC
TRBD1	18	TRBV12-3/TRBV12-4	TRBJ2-2	many	CASSSGTGSWFSTGELFF	TGTGCCAGCAGCTCGGGGACAGGTTCTTGGTTTTCGACCGGGGAGCTGTTTTTT
-	12	TRBV27	TRBJ2-1	few	CASSLIHSEQFF	TGTGCCAGCAGTTTAATCCACAGCGAGCAGTTCTTC
TRBD1	15	TRBV7-2	TRBJ2-7	many	CASSMTGQGSYEQYF	TGTGCCAGCAGCATGACCGGACAGGGCTCCTACGAGCAGTACTTC
-	14	TRBV5-1	TRBJ2-1	-	CASGGRASYNEQFF	TGCGCCAGCGGGGGGCGGGCTAGCTACAATGAGCAGTTCTTC
TRBD2	14	TRBV6-7	TRBJ2-3	many	CASSYFREDDTQYF	TGTGCCAGCAGTTACTTCCGGGAGGACGATACGCAGTATTTT